This TCR beta chain was observed in a study of identical twins. Study observations and caveats: Within twin pairs, the out-of-frame alpha sequences they shared showed excess low generation probability.

Details on this clonotype: As yet, its antigen is unknown.

MiXCR, run by TCRdb on the 5' RACE reads, gives a single entry per CDR3 protein. The sample lists fewer than 550,000 distinct CDR3 sequences, roughly an eighth occurring once. This sample was also put to use in a study of yellow fever vaccine responses in identical twins.

The sample was CD4+ T cells sorted from blood. The receptor's source is a woman aged 18-29 years in good health.

This chain's CDR3 is CASRRQGANTDTQYF. The CDR3 DNA follows: TGTGCCAGCAGGAGACAGGGGGCGAACACAGATACGCAGTATTTT. The chain links TRBV6-1 to TRBJ2-3, with 10 bases lining up with TRBD1. In germline, CDR1 is MNHNS, CDR2 SASEGT. CDR3 size: 15 residues. Germline trimming cut 6 bases from V and 2 bases from J; bases unmatched to any gene: 5.